Following are 27 T cell receptor beta chains from one sample sequenced in a study of T cell clonality in common variable immunodeficiency. Measured with immunoSEQ multiplex PCR; TCRdb has only the in-frame clones, and not every one. This sample comprises about 42,000 clones, none seen once only. The sequencing sample was made of peripheral blood mononuclear cells. The receptors originated from a person aged 18-70 years in good health.

This clone was detected many times. From the germline J gene comes the end of the CDR3, since the read stops 3 residues before it. The rearrangement joins TRBV14 to TRBJ2-1; D uncertain. In germline, CDR1 is SGHDN, CDR2 FVKESK. V was pared by 4 bases and J by 7 bases, with 14 bases between. This CDR3 has 14 residues. The part of the CDR3 DNA that was read is TGTGCCAGCAGCCCGGGTGCGTGGTTGAATGAG. This gives the protein CASSPGAWLNE. The whole CDR3 protein reads CASSPGAWLNEQFF.

This clone came up many times. The CDR3 DNA, read in part, is TGTGCCAGCAGCTTGGACGGCAGGGGGGATGGC. As protein: CASSLDGRGDG. The full CDR3 protein reads CASSLDGRGDGYTF. The chain uses TRBV5-4 and TRBJ1-2; the match to TRBD1 covers 7 bases. Sequencing ends 3 residues short of the CDR3 end; the germline J gene provides the rest. Germline CDR1 is SGHNT and CDR2 is YYREEE (reference sequence). Losses at the gene ends were 0 bases for V and 6 bases for J; bases not matched to a gene: 5. The CDR3 contains 14 residues.

This clone was observed at least ten times. The read gets to within 3 residues of the CDR3 end, and the germline J gene fills in the rest. This chain joins TRBV5-1 and TRBJ2-7; TRBD2 agrees at 9 bases. The J segment lost 4 bases and the V segment lost 4 bases, leaving 9 bases of the junction unmatched. The CDR3 is 15 residues long. The germline V gene has CDR1 SGHRS and CDR2 YFSETQ. CDR3 in amino acids: CASSPAPSGTYEQYF. The sequenced part of the CDR3 DNA is TGCGCCAGCAGCCCCGCCCCTAGCGGGACATACGAG.

This clone was found many times. The read stops 3 residues short of the end of the CDR3; the missing end is completed from the germline J gene. J is TRBJ2-5 and V is TRBV30; 7 bases fit TRBD1. The V and J ends lost 0 bases and 4 bases, in that order; junction bases with no gene match: 8. CDR3 length equals 15 residues. Germline loops: CDR1 GTSNPN, CDR2 SVGIG (reference sequence). The part of the CDR3 DNA that was read is TGTGCCTGGAGTGTACGGCAGGGGGTCGGAGAGACC. Translated: CAWSVRQGVGET. The CDR3 reads in full as CAWSVRQGVGETQYF.

Many counts were recorded for this clone. The CDR3 extends 3 residues past the end of the read, so its final part is completed from the germline J gene. The chain recombines TRBV30 with TRBJ2-7; 9 nucleotides match TRBD1. The CDR3 runs to 15 residues. V was clipped by 0 bases and J by 3 bases; unmatched bases: 6. Germline CDR1 reads GTSNPN; CDR2 reads SVGIG (reference sequence). The CDR3 bases that were read are TGTGCCTGGAGTGTCCCCGGGACAGGGCTCTACGAG. This codes for CAWSVPGTGLYE. In full, the CDR3 is CAWSVPGTGLYEQYF. The full variable domain, rest sourced from reference TRBV30 and TRBJ2-7, is SQTIHQWPATLVQPVGSPLSLECTVEGTSNPNLYWYRQAAGRGLQLLFYSVGIGQISSEVPQNLSASRPQDRQFILSSKKLLLSDSGFYLCAWSVPGTGLYEQYFGPGTRLTVT.

This clone was observed at least ten times. The sequence runs out 3 residues before the end of the CDR3; the remainder is reconstructed from the germline J gene. The chain has TRBV20-1 and TRBJ2-1; 11 positions match TRBD2. CDR1 and CDR2 (germline): DFQATT, SNEGSKA (reference sequence). The CDR3 runs 13 residues. CDR3 DNA, as far as it was read: TGCAGAGCCACGGGACTAGCGGTTAATGAG. It specifies CRATGLAVNE. The CDR3, in full, reads CRATGLAVNEQFF.

This clone came up a few times. The CDR3 end is not reached by the read, which stops 3 residues before it; the germline J gene fills it in. The chain uses TRBV4-2 and TRBJ2-5; D possibly corresponds to TRBD2 (7 bases). Trimming cost V 5 bases and J 5 bases, with 15 bases left between them. The CDR3 is 14 residues long. CDR1 is LGHNA and CDR2 is YNFKEQ in the germline V gene. The CDR3 sequence is CASSEGGDVETQYF. The CDR3 DNA, read in part, is TGTGCCAGCAGCGAGGGGGGGGACGTTGAGACC.

This clone was picked up many times. The CDR3 end lies 3 residues beyond the end of the read and is filled in from the germline J gene. The V and J genes are TRBV15 and TRBJ2-2; weak D call: TRBD2 (6 bases). Trimming cost V 6 bases and J 3 bases, with 8 bases left between them. This CDR3 spans 13 amino acids. The germline V gene encodes CDR1 LNHNV and CDR2 YYDKDF (reference sequence). The CDR3 sequence: CATRSGDTGELFF. The part of the CDR3 DNA that was read is TGTGCCACCAGGTCGGGGGACACCGGGGAG.

This clone was picked up many times. The read terminates 3 residues before the CDR3 end, so the remaining end is supplied by the germline J gene. The chain combines TRBV7-6 with TRBJ1-1; possibly TRBD1 for D (6 bases). The CDR3 spans 17 residues. CDR1 and CDR2 from the germline V gene are SGHVS and FNYEAQ. V was cut by 0 bases and J by 7 bases, with 21 bases left in between. The covered CDR3 bases are TGTGCCAGCAGCTTAGCTCCGTTGGACAGCTCGTTGAATGAA. Residues: CASSLAPLDSSLNE. The CDR3 in full is CASSLAPLDSSLNEAFF.

This clone occurred many times. The CDR3 extends 3 residues past the end of the read, so its final part is completed from the germline J gene. V and J are TRBV6-2 or TRBV6-3 and TRBJ2-5; D remains unclear. V lost 7 bases to trimming and J lost 4 bases, with 13 bases between them. The CDR3 length is 13 residues. Per the germline V gene, CDR1 is MNHEY and CDR2 is SVGEGT. This chain's CDR3 is CASINTALETQYF. Incomplete CDR3 DNA: TGTGCCAGCATTAACACCGCCTTAGAGACC.

In this sample, this clone turned up many times. The sequenced CDR3 bases are TGCAGTGCTAGAGGACTAGCGGATCAAGAGACC. As protein: CSARGLADQET. The entire CDR3 protein is CSARGLADQETQYF. This sequence joins TRBV20-1 and TRBJ2-5; 9 bases agree with TRBD2. The read halts 3 residues ahead of the CDR3 end, with the missing end drawn from the germline J gene. J lost 2 bases, V lost 1 base, and 2 bases had no gene match. Germline V gene lookup returns CDR1 DFQATT and CDR2 SNEGSKA (reference sequence). The length of the CDR3 is 14 residues.

At least ten counts were recorded for this clone. The sequence runs out 3 residues before the end of the CDR3; the remainder is reconstructed from the germline J gene. The chain couples TRBV29-1 to TRBJ1-1; TRBD1 matches at 7 bases. The length of the CDR3 is 12 residues. The V gene end was trimmed by 8 bases and the J gene end by 2 bases; junction bases not matched to a gene: 5. The germline V gene encodes CDR1 SQVTM and CDR2 ANQGSEA. The CDR3 sequence: CSLGGGNTEAFF. CDR3 bases read: TGCAGCCTCGGAGGGGGCAACACTGAA.

This clone came up many times. The CDR3 end falls 3 residues outside the read, so it is completed with the germline J gene. This sequence joins TRBV20-1 and TRBJ2-1; a possible D gene is TRBD2 (5 bases). The CDR3 loop spans 16 amino acids. Trimming stripped 0 bases from V and 1 base from J, with 13 bases between. The V gene's germline CDR1 is DFQATT and CDR2 SNEGSKA (reference sequence). The CDR3 loop is CSARDALATSYNEQFF. Partial CDR3 DNA: TGCAGTGCTAGAGATGCCCTAGCTACTTCCTACAATGAG.

Ten or more counts support this clone. With the read ending 3 residues before the CDR3 end, the germline J gene is used to fill in that end. This rearrangement joins TRBV5-6 to TRBJ2-7; 10 nucleotides align to TRBD1. The V gene end was trimmed by 4 bases and the J gene end by 4 bases; junction bases not matched to a gene: 8. The CDR3 consists of 15 residues. The V gene's germline CDR1 is SGHDT and CDR2 YYEEEE. The CDR3 is CASSVGQGVVYEQYF. CDR3 bases read: TGTGCCAGCAGCGTTGGACAGGGGGTAGTTTACGAG.

This clone showed up many times. This may arise from a read error, as a much more abundant clone is one base away. The observed sequence ends 3 residues before the CDR3 terminus, with the missing tail filled in from the germline J gene. Other DNA sequences within the sample encode an identical CDR3. J is TRBJ1-1 and V is TRBV7-9; D ambiguous. V was pared by 1 base and J by 1 base, with 4 bases between. The CDR3 has 13 amino acids. CDR1 is SEHNR and CDR2 is FQNEAQ in the germline V gene (reference sequence). The sequenced CDR3 bases are TGTGCCAGCAGCTTAGACAAGAACACTGAA. Its translation is CASSLDKNTE. The full CDR3 reads CASSLDKNTEAFF.

This clone showed up many times. The read stops 3 residues short of the end of the CDR3; the missing end is completed from the germline J gene. The rearrangement joins TRBV5-1 to TRBJ2-3, with 9 nucleotides matching TRBD2. CDR1 and CDR2 (germline): SGHRS, YFSETQ. Losses at the gene ends were 3 bases for V and 2 bases for J; bases not matched to a gene: 10. The CDR3 has 17 amino acids. CDR3 bases read: TGCGCCAGCAGCTCCTGGAGGAGCGGGGGGACCACAGATACG. It translates to CASSSWRSGGTTDT. The entire CDR3 protein reads CASSSWRSGGTTDTQYF.

This clone has at least ten counts. With the read ending 3 residues before the CDR3 end, the germline J gene is used to fill in that end. The chain employs TRBV5-4 and TRBJ1-2, with D perhaps matching TRBD1 (5 bases). Between the trimmed V and J ends, which lost 0 bases and 7 bases, there was a span of 16 bases. Germline CDR1 reads SGHNT; CDR2 reads YYREEE (reference sequence). This CDR3 is built from 15 residues. Incomplete CDR3 DNA: TGTGCCAGCAGCTTGGATAACGGGGGAACTGGTGGC. Translation gives CASSLDNGGTGG. The full CDR3 reads CASSLDNGGTGGYTF.

This clone appeared many times. The read gets to within 3 residues of the CDR3 end, and the germline J gene fills in the rest. The chain employs TRBV30 and TRBJ1-6, with 8 bases identical to TRBD1. V lost 0 bases to trimming and J lost 6 bases; unmatched junction nucleotides: 4. The germline V gene encodes CDR1 GTSNPN and CDR2 SVGIG (reference sequence). The CDR3 loop spans 15 amino acids. CDR3 protein: CAWSVGTGFNSPLHF. The covered CDR3 bases are TGTGCCTGGAGTGTCGGGACAGGCTTTAATTCACCC.

This clone was counted at least ten times. The CDR3 extends 3 residues past the end of the read, so its final part is completed from the germline J gene. The rearrangement uses TRBV7-9 and TRBJ2-4, with TRBD1 matching 7 bases. The CDR3 is 9 residues long. CDR1 is SEHNR, CDR2 FQNEAQ, per germline (reference sequence). The CDR3 loop is CATEGAQYF. Incomplete CDR3 DNA: TGTGCCACCGAGGGGGCT.

Many counts were recorded for this clone. With the read ending 3 residues before the CDR3 end, the germline J gene is used to fill in that end. V usage is TRBV20-1 and J usage is TRBJ1-4, with D maybe TRBD1 (5 bases). Trimming took 7 bases from V and 3 from J, leaving 12 bases between them. The CDR3 is 13 residues long. Germline CDR1 reads DFQATT; CDR2 reads SNEGSKA (reference sequence). The CDR3 is CSGRQSANEKLFF. The CDR3 bases that were read are TGCAGTGGGAGACAGTCGGCTAATGAAAAA.

The sample holds a few counts of this clone. The read ends 3 residues shy of where the CDR3 ends; the end is completed using the germline J gene. The V gene is TRBV5-1, the J gene TRBJ1-6, with TRBD1 matching over 7 bases. The CDR3 spans 14 residues. The V gene's germline CDR1 is SGHRS and CDR2 YFSETQ. Trimming removed 3 bases from V and 7 bases from J; junction bases left unmatched: 4. The CDR3 sequence is CASSSGTANSPLHF. The sequenced part of the CDR3 DNA is TGCGCCAGCAGCTCCGGGACAGCAAATTCACCC.

This clone appeared many times. The observed sequence ends 3 residues before the CDR3 terminus, with the missing tail filled in from the germline J gene. The chain combines TRBV20-1 with TRBJ2-1, with 8 bases matching TRBD1. The J segment lost 6 bases and the V segment lost 0 bases, leaving 7 bases of the junction unmatched. Germline V lookup: CDR1 DFQATT, CDR2 SNEGSKA (reference sequence). The CDR3 sequence is 15 residues long. The CDR3 sequence is CSAREGRGPFNEQFF. The sequenced part of the CDR3 DNA is TGCAGTGCTAGAGAGGGCAGGGGGCCCTTCAATGAG.

This clone has a handful of counts. The CDR3 end falls 3 residues outside the read, so it is completed with the germline J gene. This rearrangement joins TRBV6-2 or TRBV6-3 to TRBJ1-2; no clear D. CDR3 size: 12 residues. Germline V gene data show CDR1 as MNHEY and CDR2 as SVGEGT. The CDR3 sequence is CASASFRTRYTF. The CDR3 bases that were read are TGTGCCAGCGCCTCTTTTCGGACTAGA.

This clone came up many times. The DNA ends 3 residues before the CDR3 does, and the rest of the CDR3 is filled in from the germline J gene. The chain links TRBV18 to TRBJ2-3, with D tentatively TRBD1 (5 bases). Germline values: CDR1 KGHSH, CDR2 LQKENI. V lost 3 bases to trimming and J lost 1 base, with 8 bases between them. This CDR3 has 14 amino acids. The sequenced part of the CDR3 DNA is TGTGCCAGCTCACCGCAGGGTCGCACAGATACG. It yields the protein CASSPQGRTDT. In full, the CDR3 reads CASSPQGRTDTQYF.

This clone was seen many times. Sequencing ends 3 residues short of the CDR3 end; the germline J gene provides the rest. The chain employs TRBV5-4 and TRBJ2-3, with D maybe TRBD2 (7 bases). Germline assignment: CDR1 SGHNT and CDR2 YYREEE (reference sequence). The V and J ends lost 0 bases and 6 bases respectively, with 14 bases between them. CDR3 length: 15 residues. The CDR3 region is CASSLVGGDGDTQYF. The sequenced part of the CDR3 DNA is TGTGCCAGCAGCTTGGTAGGGGGGGACGGGGATACG. Full variable domain (rest looked up from reference TRBV5-4 and TRBJ2-3): ETGVTQSPTHLIKTRGQQVTLRCSSQSGHNTVSWYQQALGQGPQFIFQYYREEENGRGNFPPRFSGLQFPNYSSELNVNALELDDSALYLCASSLVGGDGDTQYFGPGTRLTVL.

This clone was detected ten times or more. The read terminates 3 residues ahead of where the CDR3 ends, so the germline J gene completes it. This chain uses TRBV7-9 with TRBJ1-1; D is unclear. V was pared by 2 bases and J by 6 bases, with 13 bases between. The CDR3 consists of 14 residues. Germline-derived CDR1 and CDR2 are SEHNR and FQNEAQ (reference sequence). The CDR3 is CASSLTGSSAEAFF. The sequenced part of the CDR3 DNA is TGTGCCAGCAGCTTAACCGGGTCCTCCGCTGAA.

There are many counts of this clone. The CDR3 end lies 3 residues beyond the end of the read and is filled in from the germline J gene. The V call is TRBV29-1, the J call TRBJ2-1; 11 nucleotides line up with TRBD2. The CDR3 consists of 16 residues. The V gene's germline CDR1 is SQVTM and CDR2 ANQGSEA. The junction had 3 bases not matched to a gene; V was cut back by 2 bases and J by 0 bases. The CDR3 region is CSVERLAGSSYNEQFF. The CDR3 bases that were read are TGCAGCGTTGAACGACTAGCGGGAAGCTCCTACAATGAG.